These 23 T cell receptor beta chains were all obtained from the same sample, sequenced in a study of tumor-infiltrating lymphocytes in primary liver carcinoma. The approximately 17-32 mg bulk tissue piece was not sorted before simultaneous RNA and DNA extraction. Priming with a constant-region primer yielded TCR beta cDNA from about 500 ng total RNA. What produced the TCR beta libraries was three nested multiplex PCR rounds using slightly modified ARM-PCR. The first two PCR rounds, roughly 9 cycles each, used TRBV1-TRBV30 forward primers and a C-beta reverse primer. TCRdb re-analysed the multiplex PCR reads in MiXCR, keeping a single row per CDR3 protein. The sample holds about 70,000 distinct CDR3 sequences, approximately 74% seen once. Sequencing was carried out using liver tumor tissue from sampling region 4. The subset: tumor region T4, right-lateral pole. The receptor set was obtained from a man aged 35 to 55 with primary liver carcinoma and hepatitis B virus infection.

This clonotype was seen only once. One junction end disagrees with the germline gene, perhaps due to a read error. The chain couples TRBV4-2 to TRBJ1-4; D is perhaps TRBD1 (6 bases). This CDR3 spans 14 amino acids. Germline V gene lookup returns CDR1 LGHNA and CDR2 YNFKEQ. The CDR3 loop is CASNQSSRGSKLFF. In nucleotides, the CDR3 is TGTGCCAGCAACCAAAGTTCGAGGGGGTCAAAACTGTTTTTT.

Turning to this clonotype: Likely a read error: the CDR3 ends without its conserved phenylalanine or tryptophan. J is TRBJ2-1 and V is TRBV11-2, with TRBD2 identical over 7 bases. The CDR3 has 16 residues. Germline assignment: CDR1 SGHAT and CDR2 FQNNGV. In nucleotides, the CDR3 is TGTGCCAACAGCTTGGATATCGGACTAGTCATGGGTGAGCAGTTCATC. Its protein is CANSLDIGLVMGEQFI.

For this clonotype: The missing conserved phenylalanine or tryptophan at the end of this CDR3 makes a read error likely. It is unclear where the CDR3 begins or ends on the DNA, so no DNA is shown, and the CDR3 is as TCRdb lists it. This rearrangement joins TRBV6-1 to TRBJ2-1; TRBD2, the table's D call, was not compared with the DNA. Germline-derived CDR1 and CDR2 are MNHNS and SASEGT. The CDR3 length equals 19 residues, ends included. This CDR3 reads CASSNPTGKAAVGSDELFL.

Remarks on this clonotype: A much larger clone differs from this one at a single base, so this may be a read error. The chain joins TRBV28 to TRBJ2-7; no definite D call. The CDR3 has 13 residues. The germline gives CDR1 MDHEN, CDR2 SYDVKM. The V gene lost 5 bases and the J gene lost 2 bases, with 10 bases spanning the gap. The DNA of the CDR3 is TGTGCCAGCAGTCCAGCCACCACCTACGAGCAGTACTTC. Translation: CASSPATTYEQYF.

On this clonotype: The junction and the germline gene differ at one end; a read error may be behind it. This sequence joins TRBV14 and TRBJ2-2; 8 nucleotides agree with TRBD2. The CDR3 contains 17 residues. The germline gives CDR1 SGHDN, CDR2 FVKESK. CDR3 loop: CASSQASSGGNTGELFF. The DNA of the CDR3 is TGTGCCAGCAGTCAAGCCAGCAGCGGGGGAAACACCGGGGAGCTGTTTTTT.

The count of this clonotype is one. V gene TRBV7-8 combines with J gene TRBJ2-1, with TRBD2 matching over 9 bases. V dropped 2 bases and J dropped 13; count of bases not matched to a gene: 18. Germline lookup yields CDR1 SGHVS and CDR2 FQNEAQ. This CDR3 spans 17 amino acids. CDR3 in amino acids: CASSLKGGGRVGETQFF. CDR3 in DNA: TGTGCCAGCAGCTTAAAGGGAGGCGGGAGGGTCGGAGAGACCCAGTTCTTC.

This clonotype was detected once. The CDR3 protein is CAWSVGDGSTYEQYF. Written as DNA, the CDR3 is TGTGCCTGGAGTGTAGGAGACGGGAGTACCTACGAGCAGTACTTC. The V gene is TRBV30, the J gene TRBJ2-7, with D possibly being TRBD2 (6 bases). Trimming pared 0 bases from V and 2 bases from J, leaving 14 bases between. Germline-derived CDR1 and CDR2 are GTSNPN and SVGIG (reference sequence). This CDR3 has 15 amino acids.

J is TRBJ2-3 and V is TRBV29-1; no firm D call. Per the germline V gene, CDR1 is SQVTM and CDR2 is ANQGSEA. Deletions cut 6 bases from V and 6 bases from J, with 19 bases between. The CDR3 extends over 14 amino acids. CDR3 sequence (DNA): TGCAGCGTCGTTAGGGTGACCACTTCTGATACGCAGTATTTT. This gives the protein CSVVRVTTSDTQYF.

V and J are TRBV29-1 and TRBJ2-5; TRBD1 or TRBD2 may be the D gene (5 bases each). This CDR3 region has 12 residues. Germline CDR1 reads SQVTM; CDR2 reads ANQGSEA. This CDR3 is CSVWDPRETQYF. DNA of the CDR3: TGCAGTGTTTGGGACCCTCGGGAGACCCAGTACTTC.

On this clonotype: A much larger clone lies a single base off, so this may be a read error. The chain couples TRBV28 to TRBJ1-5; D is ambiguous. Per germline, CDR1 MDHEN and CDR2 SYDVKM. V was pared by 7 bases and J by 2 bases, with 15 bases between. The CDR3 is made up of 15 amino acids. The CDR3 reads CASNHRRSGNQPQHF. In DNA form, the CDR3 reads TGTGCCAGCAACCACCGCCGCTCGGGCAATCAGCCCCAGCATTTT.

Points on this clonotype: An end of the junction does not agree with germline; a read error may underlie this. The chain combines TRBV7-8 with TRBJ2-5; D remains unclear. Germline V CDR1 and CDR2: SGHVS, FQNEAQ. The CDR3 length is 15 residues. The CDR3 loop is CTSSPLYSTQETQYF. The CDR3 nucleotides are TGTACCAGCAGCCCTCTCTACAGTACTCAGGAGACCCAGTACTTC.

The chain couples TRBV28 to TRBJ1-1, with D perhaps matching TRBD1 (6 bases). Trimming pared 6 bases from V and 0 bases from J, leaving 14 bases between. The CDR3 runs 15 residues. Germline V gives CDR1 MDHEN, CDR2 SYDVKM. The CDR3, as DNA: TGTGCCAGCAGAGTACCGGGACACCTGAACACTGAAGCTTTCTTT. This sequence encodes CASRVPGHLNTEAFF.

Remarks on this clonotype: A much more abundant neighbour one base away suggests this may be a read error. The gene calls are TRBV6-5 and TRBJ2-1; the D is unclear. Germline V gives CDR1 MNHEY, CDR2 SVGAGI. Trimming took 4 bases from V and 5 from J, leaving 12 bases between them. This CDR3 is built from 14 residues. The CDR3 nucleotides are TGTGCCAGCAGTTGCCGTGACACCCACAATGAGCAGTTCTTC. This sequence encodes CASSCRDTHNEQFF.

This sequence joins TRBV9 and TRBJ2-7, with 7 bases matching TRBD2. Trimming took 6 bases from V and 2 from J; bases not matched to a gene: 8. The CDR3 totals 14 residues. Germline-derived CDR1 and CDR2 are SGDLS and YYNGEE. The CDR3 nucleotides read TGTGCCAGCATCGTCCAAGCGGGACCCTACGAGCAGTACTTC. It yields the protein CASIVQAGPYEQYF.

For this clonotype: The CDR3 does not close with the conserved phenylalanine or tryptophan, likely indicating a read error. The chain joins TRBV11-1 to TRBJ2-1, with 8 bases identical to TRBD1. The CDR3 loop spans 16 amino acids. Trimming took 4 bases from V and 7 from J; bases not matched to a gene: 12. The germline V gene has CDR1 SGHAT and CDR2 FQDESV (reference sequence). CDR3 protein: CASSSILRQGKNEQFL. The CDR3 DNA reads as TGTGCCAGCAGCTCAATTCTTCGACAGGGGAAGAATGAGCAGTTCTTA.

About this clonotype: A junction end diverges from the germline sequence, so it may reflect a read error. The chain has TRBV10-3 and TRBJ2-1, with D tentatively TRBD1 or TRBD2 (5 bases each). The CDR3 loop spans 16 amino acids. Germline CDR1 ENHRY, CDR2 SYGVKD. CDR3 bases: TGTGCCATCAGTGGATACAGGTGGGAGTCCTACAATGAGCTGTTCTTC. It yields the protein CAISGYRWESYNELFF.

There are many counts of this clonotype. This chain links TRBV12-3 or TRBV12-4 with TRBJ2-7; 7 positions agree with TRBD2. CDR3 length: 15 amino acids. V trimming: 6 bases; J trimming: 2 bases; junction bases outside the gene matches: 10. The CDR3 here is CASRYQGSGAYEQYF. CDR3 nucleotides: TGTGCCAGCAGGTACCAGGGAAGCGGGGCCTACGAGCAGTACTTC.

Remarks on this clonotype: No conserved phenylalanine or tryptophan is present at the end of the CDR3, so a read error is the likely explanation. The chain has TRBV29-1 and TRBJ2-2; 7 positions agree with TRBD1. In germline, CDR1 is SQVTM, CDR2 ANQGSEA. CDR3 size: 17 residues. CDR3 sequence: CSVLGLLGTANTGELFS. CDR3 coding DNA: TGCAGTGTCCTTGGCCTCCTCGGGACAGCGAACACCGGGGAGCTGTTTTCT.

Points on this clonotype: The junction differs from germline at one of its ends, possibly a read error. V and J are TRBV29-1 and TRBJ2-1; D is possibly TRBD1 or TRBD2 (5 bases each). CDR3 length: 15 amino acids. CDR1 SQVTM and CDR2 ANQGSEA come from the germline V gene. The CDR3: CSVGPPSSSYDEQLF. The DNA for the CDR3 is TGCAGCGTGGGACCTCCTTCCAGCTCCTACGATGAGCAGTTATTC.

This clonotype was seen ten or more times. The chain combines TRBV21-1 with TRBJ2-5. TRBV21-1 is deemed a pseudogene. The CDR3 length is 11 residues. CDR3 sequence reads: CASLDHPTQYF. DNA for the CDR3: TGTGCCAGCCTCGATCACCCCACCCAGTACTTC.

This clonotype appeared many times. The chain is built from TRBV5-6 and TRBJ1-1; D is perhaps TRBD1 (5 bases). Germline V gives CDR1 SGHDT, CDR2 YYEEEE. The CDR3 has 15 amino acids. V lost 1 base and J lost 3, with 13 bases in between. CDR3 sequence reads: CASSLWRGVDTEAFF. In DNA form, the CDR3 reads TGTGCCAGCAGCTTGTGGAGGGGTGTGGACACTGAAGCTTTCTTT.

As DNA, the CDR3 is TGTGCCATCAGTGAATCTGAGGGGGAAGGCCGCGAGCAGTACTTC. Its protein is CAISESEGEGREQYF. The chain recombines TRBV10-3 with TRBJ2-7, with a possible D match to TRBD1 (6 bases). Germline CDR1 ENHRY, CDR2 SYGVKD. Trimming left V 3 bases short and J 6 bases short, with 18 bases between. The length of the CDR3 is 15 residues.

Of note for this clonotype: At one of its ends the junction is not consistent with the germline gene, which may arise from a read error. This rearrangement joins TRBV11-1 to TRBJ2-7, with D perhaps TRBD1 (9 bases). This CDR3 has 16 amino acids. Germline lookup yields CDR1 SGHAT and CDR2 FQDESV (reference sequence). As DNA, the CDR3 is TGTGTCAGCAGCGGGAGACAGGGGGGCTCTACATACGAGCATTACTTC. Amino acids: CVSSGRQGGSTYEHYF.